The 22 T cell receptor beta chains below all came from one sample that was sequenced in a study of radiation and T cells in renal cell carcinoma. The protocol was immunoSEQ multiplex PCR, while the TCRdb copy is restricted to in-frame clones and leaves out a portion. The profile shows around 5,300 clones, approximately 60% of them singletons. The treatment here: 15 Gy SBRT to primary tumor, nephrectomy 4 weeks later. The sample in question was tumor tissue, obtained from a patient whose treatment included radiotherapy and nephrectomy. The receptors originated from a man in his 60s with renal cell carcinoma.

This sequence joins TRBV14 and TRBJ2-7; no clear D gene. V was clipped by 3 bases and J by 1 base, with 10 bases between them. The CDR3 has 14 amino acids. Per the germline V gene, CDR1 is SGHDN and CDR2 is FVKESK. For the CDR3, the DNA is TGTGCCAGCAGCCAGGTCGGGCCTTCCTACGAGCAGTACTTC. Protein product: CASSQVGPSYEQYF.

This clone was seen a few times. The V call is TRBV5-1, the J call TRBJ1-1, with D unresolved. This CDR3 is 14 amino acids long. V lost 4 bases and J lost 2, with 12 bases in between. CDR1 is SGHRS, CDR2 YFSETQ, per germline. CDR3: CASSPQGGNTEAFF. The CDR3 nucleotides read TGCGCCAGCAGCCCGCAAGGCGGAAACACTGAAGCTTTCTTT.

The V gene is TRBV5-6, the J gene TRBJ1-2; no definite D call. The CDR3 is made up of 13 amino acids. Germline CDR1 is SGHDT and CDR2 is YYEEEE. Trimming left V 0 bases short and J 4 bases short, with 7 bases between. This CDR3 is CASSLGSSYGYTF. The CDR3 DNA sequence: TGTGCCAGCAGCTTGGGGAGTTCCTATGGCTACACCTTC. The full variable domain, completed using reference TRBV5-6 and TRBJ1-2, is DAGVTQSPTHLIKTRGQQVTLRCSPKSGHDTVSWYQQALGQGPQFIFQYYEEEERQRGNFPDRFSGHQFPNYSSELNVNALLLGDSALYLCASSLGSSYGYTFGSGTRLTVV.

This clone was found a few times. The CDR3 loop is CASSQIGGGNSPLHF. The CDR3 bases are TGTGCCAGCAGCCAGATTGGGGGAGGAAATTCACCCCTCCACTTT. This chain joins TRBV5-4 and TRBJ1-6, with TRBD1 as a possible D gene (5 bases). Germline V gene lookup returns CDR1 SGHNT and CDR2 YYREEE (reference sequence). This CDR3 comprises 15 residues. V lost 4 bases to trimming and J lost 7 bases, with 15 bases between them.

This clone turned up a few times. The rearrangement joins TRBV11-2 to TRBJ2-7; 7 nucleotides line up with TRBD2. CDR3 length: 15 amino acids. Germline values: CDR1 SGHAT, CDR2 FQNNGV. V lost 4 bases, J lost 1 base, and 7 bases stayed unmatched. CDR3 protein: CASSSAPGGSYEQYF. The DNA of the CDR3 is TGTGCCAGCAGCTCGGCCCCCGGGGGGTCCTACGAGCAGTACTTC.

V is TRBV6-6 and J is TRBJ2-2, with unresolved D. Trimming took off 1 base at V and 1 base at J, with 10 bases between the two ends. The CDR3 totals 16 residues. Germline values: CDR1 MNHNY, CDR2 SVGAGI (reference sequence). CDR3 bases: TGTGCCAGCAGTTACTTAGTTGCAGAGAACACCGGGGAGCTGTTTTTT. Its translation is CASSYLVAENTGELFF.

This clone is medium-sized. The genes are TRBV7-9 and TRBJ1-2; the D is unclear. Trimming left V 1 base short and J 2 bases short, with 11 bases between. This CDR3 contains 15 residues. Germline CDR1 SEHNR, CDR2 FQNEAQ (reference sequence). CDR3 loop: CASSLVFRGNYGYTF. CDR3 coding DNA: TGTGCCAGCAGCTTAGTTTTTAGAGGGAACTATGGCTACACCTTC.

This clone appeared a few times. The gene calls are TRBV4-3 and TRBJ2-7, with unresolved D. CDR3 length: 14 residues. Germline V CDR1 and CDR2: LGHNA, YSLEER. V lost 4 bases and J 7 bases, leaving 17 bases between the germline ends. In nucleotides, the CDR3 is TGCGCCAGCAGCCCCATACAGACGGCGTCTGAGCAGTACTTC. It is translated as CASSPIQTASEQYF.

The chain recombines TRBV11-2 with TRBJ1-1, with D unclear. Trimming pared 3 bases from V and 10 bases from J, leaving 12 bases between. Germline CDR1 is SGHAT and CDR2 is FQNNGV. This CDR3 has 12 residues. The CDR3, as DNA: TGTGCCAGCAGCTTGGATGGTCGAGGAGCTTTCTTT. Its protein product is CASSLDGRGAFF.

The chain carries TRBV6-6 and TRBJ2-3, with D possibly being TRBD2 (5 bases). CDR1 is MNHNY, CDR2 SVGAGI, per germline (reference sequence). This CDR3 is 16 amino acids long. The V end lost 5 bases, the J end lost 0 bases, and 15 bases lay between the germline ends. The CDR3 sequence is CASSTRRTQSTDTQYF. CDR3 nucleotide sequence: TGTGCCAGCAGTACTAGGAGGACCCAGAGCACAGATACGCAGTATTTT.

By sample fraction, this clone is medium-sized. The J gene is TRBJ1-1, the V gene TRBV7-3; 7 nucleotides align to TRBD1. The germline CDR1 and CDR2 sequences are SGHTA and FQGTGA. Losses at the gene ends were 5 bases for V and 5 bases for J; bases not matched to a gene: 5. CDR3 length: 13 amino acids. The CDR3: CASSNHRGTEAFF. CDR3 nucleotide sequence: TGTGCCAGCAGCAATCACAGGGGAACTGAAGCTTTCTTT.

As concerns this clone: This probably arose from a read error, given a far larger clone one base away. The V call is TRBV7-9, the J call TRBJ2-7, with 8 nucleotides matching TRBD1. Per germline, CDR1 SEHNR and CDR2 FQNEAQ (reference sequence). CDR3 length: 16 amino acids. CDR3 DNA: TGTGCCAGCAGCTCGTCCGGGACAGGACCTTATTCACCCCTCCACTTC. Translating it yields CASSSSGTGPYSPLHF.

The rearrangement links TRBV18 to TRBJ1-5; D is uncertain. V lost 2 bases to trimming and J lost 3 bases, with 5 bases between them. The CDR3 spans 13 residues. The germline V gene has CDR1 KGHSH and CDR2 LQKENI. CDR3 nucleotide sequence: TGTGCCAGCTCACCAGAGATCAATCAGCCCCAGCATTTT. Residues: CASSPEINQPQHF.

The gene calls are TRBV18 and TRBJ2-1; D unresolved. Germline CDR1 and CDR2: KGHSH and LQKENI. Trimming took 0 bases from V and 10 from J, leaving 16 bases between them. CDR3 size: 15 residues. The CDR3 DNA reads TGTGCCAGCTCACCACCTTCCCAGAAAGGAAGGGAGCAGTTCTTC. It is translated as CASSPPSQKGREQFF. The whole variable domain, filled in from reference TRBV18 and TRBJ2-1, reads NAGVMQNPRHLVRRRGQEARLRCSPMKGHSHVYWYRQLPEEGLKFMVYLQKENIIDESGMPKERFSAEFPKEGPSILRIQQVVRGDSAAYFCASSPPSQKGREQFFGPGTRLTVL.

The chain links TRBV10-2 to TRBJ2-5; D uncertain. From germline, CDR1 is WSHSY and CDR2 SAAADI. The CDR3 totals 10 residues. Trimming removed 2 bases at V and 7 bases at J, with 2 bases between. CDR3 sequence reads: CASSEGTQYF. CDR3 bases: TGCGCCAGCAGTGAGGGGACCCAGTACTTC.

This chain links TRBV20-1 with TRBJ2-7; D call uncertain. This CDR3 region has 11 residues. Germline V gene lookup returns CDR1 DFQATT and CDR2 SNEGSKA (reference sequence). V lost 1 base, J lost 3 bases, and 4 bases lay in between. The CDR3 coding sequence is TGCAGTGCTAGAGGGTACTACGAGCAGTACTTC. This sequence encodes CSARGYYEQYF.

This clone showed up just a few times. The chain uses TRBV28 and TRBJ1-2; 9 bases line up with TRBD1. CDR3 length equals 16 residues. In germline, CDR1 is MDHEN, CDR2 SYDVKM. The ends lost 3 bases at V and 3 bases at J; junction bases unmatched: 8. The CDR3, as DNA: TGTGCCAGCAGTTTGACAGGGGGGCCCTCGGACTATGGCTACACCTTC. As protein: CASSLTGGPSDYGYTF.

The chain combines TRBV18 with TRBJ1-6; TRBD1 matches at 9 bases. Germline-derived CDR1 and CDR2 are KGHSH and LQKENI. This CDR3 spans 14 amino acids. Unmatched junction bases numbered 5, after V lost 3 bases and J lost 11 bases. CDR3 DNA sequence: TGTGCCAGCTCACCCGAGGGACAGGGTACACCCCTCCACTTT. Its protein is CASSPEGQGTPLHF. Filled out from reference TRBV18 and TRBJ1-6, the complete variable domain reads NAGVMQNPRHLVRRRGQEARLRCSPMKGHSHVYWYRQLPEEGLKFMVYLQKENIIDESGMPKERFSAEFPKEGPSILRIQQVVRGDSAAYFCASSPEGQGTPLHFGNGTRLTVT.

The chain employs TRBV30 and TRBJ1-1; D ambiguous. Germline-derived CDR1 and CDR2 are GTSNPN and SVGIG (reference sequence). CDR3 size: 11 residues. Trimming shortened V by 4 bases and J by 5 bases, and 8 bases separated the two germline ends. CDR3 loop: CAWTGFTEAFF. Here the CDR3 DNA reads TGTGCCTGGACAGGATTTACTGAAGCTTTCTTT.

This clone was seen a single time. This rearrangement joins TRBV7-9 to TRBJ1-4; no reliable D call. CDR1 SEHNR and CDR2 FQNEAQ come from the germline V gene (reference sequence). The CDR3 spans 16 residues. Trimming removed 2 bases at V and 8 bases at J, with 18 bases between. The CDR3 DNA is TGTGCCAGCAGCTTAAGTTCAAGTTGGTCCTTCGAAAAACTGTTTTTT. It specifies CASSLSSSWSFEKLFF. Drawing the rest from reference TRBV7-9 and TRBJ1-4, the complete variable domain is DTGVSQNPRHKITKRGQNVTFRCDPISEHNRLYWYRQTLGQGPEFLTYFQNEAQLEKSRLLSDRFSAERPKGSFSTLEIQRTEQGDSAMYLCASSLSSSWSFEKLFFGSGTQLSVL.

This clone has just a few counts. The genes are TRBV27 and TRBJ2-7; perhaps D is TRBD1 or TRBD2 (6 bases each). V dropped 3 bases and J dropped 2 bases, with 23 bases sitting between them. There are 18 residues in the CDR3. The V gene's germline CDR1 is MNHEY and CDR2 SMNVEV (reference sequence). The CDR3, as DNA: TGTGCCAGCAGTTTGGGGGCCAGCGGGTTCGCTGCCCCCTACGAGCAGTACTTC. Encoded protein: CASSLGASGFAAPYEQYF.

CDR3 bases: TGTGCCAGCAGCTTCACCGGGTCAGATACGCAGTATTTT. It codes for CASSFTGSDTQYF. The V call is TRBV5-5, the J call TRBJ2-3; D call uncertain. CDR1 is SGHKS and CDR2 is YYEKEE in the germline V gene (reference sequence). Trimming took off 2 bases at V and 4 bases at J, with 8 bases between the two ends. This CDR3 spans 13 amino acids.